These T cell receptor beta chains were read from a single sample in a study of T cells in Graves' hyperthyroidism and ophthalmopathy. TCRdb independently ran MiXCR on the multiplex PCR reads; one entry per CDR3 protein. The table records hundreds of thousands of distinct CDR3 sequences, just under 45% of them present only once. Sequencing was carried out using peripheral blood or thyroid tissue (not recorded which). The receptor source for this set is an adult man with Graves' disease, either hyperthyroidism or ophthalmopathy (not recorded which). CDR3s include the opening cysteine and the closing phenylalanine or tryptophan. Each record gives: J gene, clone size, V gene, D gene, CDR3 DNA, CDR3 protein. The D gene is left open where the match is weak. Expanded clones are given a class, and other clones once, few, many or no size at all.

J: TRBJ2-2; size: -; V: TRBV9; D: -; DNA: TGTGCCAGCAGCCCTCCTGTCGGAAGGGTGAACACCGGGGAGCTGTTTTTT; CDR3: CASSPPVGRVNTGELFF
J: TRBJ1-5; size: -; V: TRBV6-5; D: TRBD1; DNA: TGTGCCAGCAGTTCGCGACAGGGCTTTAGCAATCAGCCCCAGCATTTT; CDR3: CASSSRQGFSNQPQHF
J: TRBJ1-2; size: few; V: TRBV12-3/TRBV12-4; D: TRBD1; DNA: TGTGCCAGCAGCCTGACAGGGCCGAGAGATGGCTACACCTTC; CDR3: CASSLTGPRDGYTF
J: TRBJ1-2; size: many; V: TRBV7-2; D: -; DNA: TGTGCCAGCAGCCGCGTAAGAGGTGATGGCTACACCTTC; CDR3: CASSRVRGDGYTF
J: TRBJ1-5; size: many; V: TRBV24-1; D: -; DNA: TGTGCCACCAGTGACGCAGTTCATAGCAATCAGCCCCAGCATTTT; CDR3: CATSDAVHSNQPQHF
J: TRBJ1-6; size: -; V: TRBV11-1; D: TRBD1; DNA: TGTGCCAGCAGCCAGAGACCGGGACAGTATAATTCACCCCTCCACTTT; CDR3: CASSQRPGQYNSPLHF
J: TRBJ1-1; size: many; V: TRBV7-8; D: -; DNA: TGTGCCAGCAGCTTCTCCTCCAGTGGGAACACTGAAGCTTTCTTT; CDR3: CASSFSSSGNTEAFF
J: TRBJ1-4; size: many; V: TRBV6-1; D: -; DNA: TGTGCCAGCAGTGGGGACGATAATGAAAAACTGTTTTTT; CDR3: CASSGDDNEKLFF
J: TRBJ2-5; size: many; V: TRBV24-1; D: -; DNA: TGTGCCACCAGTGATTCCGACAGTGTGAGAGAGACCCAGTACTTC; CDR3: CATSDSDSVRETQYF
J: TRBJ2-7; size: -; V: TRBV19; D: TRBD1; DNA: TGTGCCAGTAGTCCTGACAGGGTGGTAGACGAGCAGTACTTC; CDR3: CASSPDRVVDEQYF
J: TRBJ1-2; size: -; V: TRBV10-3; D: -; DNA: TGTGCCATCAGTGACCCAGCGGCAGGGGACTATGGCTACACCTTC; CDR3: CAISDPAAGDYGYTF
J: TRBJ1-3; size: once; V: TRBV29-1; D: -; DNA: TGCAGCTTAGGCACAGGGCTAATGTCTGGAAACACCATATATTTT; CDR3: CSLGTGLMSGNTIYF
J: TRBJ2-2; size: many; V: TRBV5-1; D: -; DNA: TGCGCCAGCAGCTTGCAAGGGCCCGGGGAGCTGTTTTTT; CDR3: CASSLQGPGELFF
J: TRBJ1-2; size: -; V: TRBV20-1; D: -; DNA: TGCAGTGCTAGGATATCACCGGGCCGGGGATTGGCCTACACCTTC; CDR3: CSARISPGRGLAYTF
J: TRBJ1-4; size: -; V: TRBV29-1; D: TRBD1; DNA: TGCAGCGCTGGACAGGGGAATGAAAAACTGTTTTTT; CDR3: CSAGQGNEKLFF
J: TRBJ2-7; size: many; V: TRBV6-5; D: -; DNA: TGTGCCAGCAGTTACGACCCATCCTACGAGCAGTACTTC; CDR3: CASSYDPSYEQYF
J: TRBJ1-6; size: -; V: TRBV25-1; D: TRBD1; DNA: TGTGCGAGGGACAGGGAGACCTATAATTCACCCCTCCACTTT; CDR3: CARDRETYNSPLHF
J: TRBJ2-7; size: -; V: TRBV5-5; D: -; DNA: TGTGCCAGCTCACCCTCGGGACACCCCTACGAGCAGTACTTC; CDR3: CASSPSGHPYEQYF
J: TRBJ2-7; size: once; V: TRBV6-1; D: TRBD2; DNA: TGTGCCAGCAGTTACTCGCGACTAGCGGGAGGGCCCTACGAGCAGTACTTC; CDR3: CASSYSRLAGGPYEQYF
J: TRBJ1-2; size: few; V: TRBV9; D: -; DNA: TGTGCCAGCAGCCGCGGCGTGGGCAGGCGCTATGGCTACACCTTC; CDR3: CASSRGVGRRYGYTF
J: TRBJ1-6; size: many; V: TRBV6-5; D: -; DNA: TGTGCCAGCACCCTTGATTATGATTCACCCCTCCACTTT; CDR3: CASTLDYDSPLHF
J: TRBJ1-3; size: -; V: TRBV7-9; D: -; DNA: TGTGCCAGCAGCCTAGGGGTCGGTGGAAACACCATATATTTT; CDR3: CASSLGVGGNTIYF
J: TRBJ2-7; size: many; V: TRBV2; D: -; DNA: TGTGCCAGCAGTGAAGGGCAGGGGTTCGAGCAGTACTTC; CDR3: CASSEGQGFEQYF
J: TRBJ2-2; size: -; V: TRBV25-1; D: TRBD2; DNA: TGTGCCAGCAGCGGGACTAGCGGTCGACTGAACACCGGGGAGCTGTTTTTT; CDR3: CASSGTSGRLNTGELFF
J: TRBJ2-6; size: -; V: TRBV10-2; D: -; DNA: TGCGCCAGCAGGTCGACAGGGGCCAACGTCCTGACTTTC; CDR3: CASRSTGANVLTF
J: TRBJ2-2; size: -; V: TRBV2; D: -; DNA: TGTGCCAGCAGTTCTTTGGACCGGGCAAGGGGGGAGCTGTTTTTT; CDR3: CASSSLDRARGELFF
J: TRBJ1-3; size: -; V: TRBV20-1; D: TRBD1; DNA: TGCAGTGTCATTCAGGGGGCGCCGGCTGGAAACACCATATATTTT; CDR3: CSVIQGAPAGNTIYF
J: TRBJ2-7; size: -; V: TRBV6-5; D: -; DNA: TGTGCCAGCAGTTCCCTTGTGACCTCTTCGGAGCAGTACTTC; CDR3: CASSSLVTSSEQYF
J: TRBJ1-1; size: -; V: TRBV25-1; D: -; DNA: TGTGCCAGCAGTGAATCTGGACAGCTACGTGAAGCTTTCTTT; CDR3: CASSESGQLREAFF
J: TRBJ2-2; size: once; V: TRBV19; D: TRBD1; DNA: TGTGCCAGTTATCCGGGACAGGGAGTAACCGGGGAGCTGTTTTTT; CDR3: CASYPGQGVTGELFF
J: TRBJ1-6; size: many; V: TRBV2; D: -; DNA: TGTGCCAGCAGTCCAGGGCAGAGGGACTATTCACCCCTCCACTTT; CDR3: CASSPGQRDYSPLHF
J: TRBJ1-1; size: -; V: TRBV15; D: -; DNA: TGTGCCACCAGCAGCTTACAGGGCACGGCTGAAGCTTTCTTT; CDR3: CATSSLQGTAEAFF
J: TRBJ1-5; size: once; V: TRBV7-9; D: -; DNA: TGTGCCAGCAGCTTGTCCCCTGGAACCAATCAGCCCCAGCATTTT; CDR3: CASSLSPGTNQPQHF
J: TRBJ1-4; size: many; V: TRBV7-6; D: TRBD1; DNA: TGTGCCAGCAGCCCAGGGACAGGGGGGAATGAAAAACTGTTTTTT; CDR3: CASSPGTGGNEKLFF
J: TRBJ1-2; size: few; V: TRBV24-1; D: -; DNA: TGTGCCACCAGTGAAGAGGGACCTCCCTATGGCTACACCTTC; CDR3: CATSEEGPPYGYTF
J: TRBJ2-7; size: once; V: TRBV7-8; D: -; DNA: TGTGCCAGCAGAAGCCTTTCCTTCGAGCAGTACTTC; CDR3: CASRSLSFEQYF
J: TRBJ2-7; size: few; V: TRBV7-9; D: -; DNA: TGTGCCAGCAGCTTCTCGGGACAACATCACGAGCAGTACTTC; CDR3: CASSFSGQHHEQYF
J: TRBJ1-2; size: -; V: TRBV7-9; D: -; DNA: TGTGCCAGCAGCTTTGTGAAGGGGGTAATGGCTGGCTACACCTTC; CDR3: CASSFVKGVMAGYTF
J: TRBJ1-6; size: few; V: TRBV7-4; D: -; DNA: TGTGCCAGCAGCTTACGCCCCTATAATTCACCCCTCCACTTT; CDR3: CASSLRPYNSPLHF
J: TRBJ1-1; size: few; V: TRBV2; D: -; DNA: TGTGCCAGCAGTCCTCTTAGGGAGTCTGAAGCTTTCTTT; CDR3: CASSPLRESEAFF
J: TRBJ1-1; size: many; V: TRBV10-3; D: -; DNA: TGTGCCATCTCACAGGGAATGGTCTTAAACACTGAAGCTTTCTTT; CDR3: CAISQGMVLNTEAFF
J: TRBJ2-5; size: -; V: TRBV29-1; D: TRBD1; DNA: TGCAGCGTTGGAGAGGGGGCGTTTGAAGAGACCCAGTACTTC; CDR3: CSVGEGAFEETQYF
J: TRBJ1-1; size: -; V: TRBV10-3; D: TRBD1; DNA: TGTGCCATCACCCCGGACAGGGTTGGCACTGAAGCTTTCTTT; CDR3: CAITPDRVGTEAFF
J: TRBJ1-1; size: many; V: TRBV10-3; D: -; DNA: TGTGCCATCCGCGGGGTAAGCACTGAAGCTTTCTTT; CDR3: CAIRGVSTEAFF
J: TRBJ2-2; size: many; V: TRBV10-3; D: TRBD2; DNA: TGTGCCATCAGTGAAGCGGGGGAAACCGGGGAGCTGTTTTTT; CDR3: CAISEAGETGELFF
J: TRBJ1-1; size: -; V: TRBV14; D: -; DNA: TGTGCCAGCAGCCCAATCAACTCCTGGAACGCTGAAGCTTTCTTT; CDR3: CASSPINSWNAEAFF
J: TRBJ2-7; size: -; V: TRBV7-9; D: TRBD1; DNA: TGTGCCAGCAGCTTCGAACCGGGACAGGGGTACGAGCAGTACTTC; CDR3: CASSFEPGQGYEQYF
J: TRBJ2-5; size: few; V: TRBV9; D: TRBD2; DNA: TGTGCCAGCAGCCCACCCCTGACTAGCGGGGGGGCCGCGGCCAGAGAGACCCAGTACTTC; CDR3: CASSPPLTSGGAAARETQYF
J: TRBJ2-7; size: many; V: TRBV10-3; D: TRBD2; DNA: TGTGCCATCAGTGAGACTAGCGGGAGATCTGAAGAGCAGTACTTC; CDR3: CAISETSGRSEEQYF
J: TRBJ1-1; size: -; V: TRBV7-6; D: TRBD1; DNA: TGTGCCAGCAGCACCGACAGGGGGGGCACTGAAGCTTTCTTT; CDR3: CASSTDRGGTEAFF
J: TRBJ1-2; size: -; V: TRBV19; D: -; DNA: TGTGCCAGCAGTTTAATCGGGGGGTCCGGCTACACCTTC; CDR3: CASSLIGGSGYTF
J: TRBJ2-1; size: many; V: TRBV7-9; D: TRBD2; DNA: TGTGCCAGCAGCTTATCCGGGGGGGCCAGGAATGAGCAGTTCTTC; CDR3: CASSLSGGARNEQFF